Below, 17 T cell receptor beta chains from the same sample are listed, as sequenced in a study of PD-L1 blockade in urothelial cancer (dated by TCRdb to the late 2010s). The protocol used for the library was the immunoSEQ multiplex PCR assay. TCRdb provides this immuneACCESS table in a form limited to in-frame rearrangements. Some clones are lacking; in checked studies, under half of them reflect an unresolved V gene, and why the rest are absent is not known. Within this sample are under 120,000 clones, with roughly 84% of them counted one time only. Clones ranked in the top ten supply 2.4% of the sample. This specimen consisted of PBMCs, obtained around atezolizumab (anti-PD-L1) treatment. The receptors come from a man aged 50 to 59 with urothelial cancer.

The DNA for the CDR3 is TGTGCCAGCAGTTACTCGACTAGCGTCTCCTACGAGCAGTACTTC. This translates into CASSYSTSVSYEQYF. The chain links TRBV6-6 to TRBJ2-7; 8 bases map to TRBD2. CDR1 is MNHNY, CDR2 SVGAGI, per germline (reference sequence). The CDR3 covers 15 residues. V lost 0 bases and J lost 0; bases outside the gene matches: 1.

The gene calls are TRBV29-1 and TRBJ2-7; 8 positions agree with TRBD1. CDR3 length equals 13 residues. CDR1 is SQVTM, CDR2 ANQGSEA, per germline. V was clipped by 6 bases and J by 6 bases; unmatched bases: 10. Written as DNA, the CDR3 is TGCAGCGTCTGTTGGCGGACAGGGATCGAGCAGTACTTC. Its translation: CSVCWRTGIEQYF.

The chain uses TRBV18 and TRBJ2-1, with 7 bases identical to TRBD2. The V and J ends lost 5 bases and 8 bases, in that order; junction bases with no gene match: 9. This CDR3 has 14 residues. Germline assignment: CDR1 KGHSH and CDR2 LQKENI. The CDR3 DNA follows: TGTGCCAGCTCATCCGAGGGGAGGGCCTATGAGCAGTTCTTC. Its translation is CASSSEGRAYEQFF.

The chain combines TRBV30 with TRBJ1-5; D may be TRBD1 (5 bases). The V and J ends lost 0 bases and 7 bases respectively, with 10 bases between them. This CDR3 has 13 amino acids. From germline, CDR1 is GTSNPN and CDR2 SVGIG (reference sequence). CDR3: CAWSVKGSQPQHF. The CDR3 DNA is TGTGCCTGGAGTGTAAAGGGGTCGCAGCCCCAGCATTTT. The variable domain in full, with the rest retrieved from reference TRBV30 and TRBJ1-5, is SQTIHQWPATLVQPVGSPLSLECTVEGTSNPNLYWYRQAAGRGLQLLFYSVGIGQISSEVPQNLSASRPQDRQFILSSKKLLLSDSGFYLCAWSVKGSQPQHFGDGTRLSIL.

The chain couples TRBV28 to TRBJ2-3; 7 bases agree with TRBD1. Looked up from germline, CDR1 is MDHEN and CDR2 is SYDVKM. V lost 6 bases, J lost 5 bases, and 11 bases stayed unmatched. The CDR3 runs 15 residues. The CDR3 loop is CASRPDRSSRDTQYF. The CDR3 DNA follows: TGTGCCAGCAGGCCGGACAGGTCGTCCAGAGATACGCAGTATTTT.

V and J are TRBV6-1 and TRBJ2-2; 8 nucleotides match TRBD2. Per germline, CDR1 MNHNS and CDR2 SASEGT. The CDR3 has 15 amino acids. V lost 7 bases to trimming and J lost 6 bases; unmatched junction nucleotides: 10. The CDR3 is CASTGGTRTAGELFF. CDR3 in DNA: TGTGCCAGCACCGGTGGGACTAGGACCGCCGGGGAGCTGTTTTTT.

The V and J genes are TRBV28 and TRBJ2-1, with 9 positions matching TRBD2. V lost 3 bases to trimming and J lost 3 bases; unmatched junction nucleotides: 3. The CDR3 sequence is 15 residues long. The germline gives CDR1 MDHEN, CDR2 SYDVKM. DNA of the CDR3: TGTGCCAGCAGTTTGGCTAGCGGGGACTACAATGAGCAGTTCTTC. Translated: CASSLASGDYNEQFF.

V and J are TRBV7-6 and TRBJ2-5; D is possibly TRBD2 (6 bases). The CDR3 is 15 residues long. Trimming took off 3 bases at V and 0 bases at J, with 11 bases between the two ends. Germline loops: CDR1 SGHVS, CDR2 FNYEAQ. CDR3 sequence: CASSLSRGYQETQYF. In DNA, the CDR3 is TGTGCCAGCAGCTTGAGCCGGGGGTACCAAGAGACCCAGTACTTC.

This clone was detected a few times. The chain has TRBV7-3 and TRBJ2-2; 9 nucleotides line up with TRBD2. There are 16 residues in the CDR3. Germline values: CDR1 SGHTA, CDR2 FQGTGA. With 5 bases clipped from V and 6 bases from J, the junction kept 10 bases outside the gene matches. The CDR3 spells CASSQGLASLSGELFF. The CDR3 DNA is TGTGCCAGCAGCCAAGGACTAGCGTCCCTGTCCGGGGAGCTGTTTTTT.

The chain links TRBV19 to TRBJ1-2, with 10 bases matching TRBD1. The germline V gene has CDR1 LNHDA and CDR2 SQIVND (reference sequence). V trimming: 11 bases; J trimming: 4 bases; junction bases outside the gene matches: 7. The CDR3 loop spans 13 amino acids. CDR3 nucleotides: TGTGCCGTTCCACGGGACAGGGGCTATGGCTACACCTTC. Its protein is CAVPRDRGYGYTF.

The V and J genes are TRBV28 and TRBJ2-7; maybe TRBD2 (6 bases). Germline V gives CDR1 MDHEN, CDR2 SYDVKM. Trimming cost V 6 bases and J 4 bases, with 16 bases left between them. This CDR3 region has 14 residues. Here the CDR3 DNA reads TGTGCCAGCAGGCCGGGACTTATTTTTTACGAGCAGTACTTC. Residues: CASRPGLIFYEQYF.

The V and J genes are TRBV28 and TRBJ2-7; 8 nucleotides align to TRBD2. V shed 4 bases, J shed 3 bases, and the junction held 20 bases outside the gene matches. The germline V gene encodes CDR1 MDHEN and CDR2 SYDVKM. There are 19 residues in the CDR3. The CDR3 DNA is TGTGCCAGCAGTTGGGGACCGGGACTAGGTTCATTATCGGACTACGAGCAGTACTTC. Protein: CASSWGPGLGSLSDYEQYF.

The chain joins TRBV7-9 to TRBJ1-4; 9 bases align to TRBD1. V dropped 5 bases and J dropped 2; count of bases not matched to a gene: 3. Germline loops: CDR1 SEHNR, CDR2 FQNEAQ (reference sequence). CDR3 size: 15 residues. In nucleotides, the CDR3 is TGTGCCAGCAGCCCGGACAGGGGCACTAATGAAAAACTGTTTTTT. This translates into CASSPDRGTNEKLFF.

There are a few counts of this clone. The chain joins TRBV15 to TRBJ2-3; a possible D gene is TRBD2 (6 bases). Germline CDR1 LNHNV, CDR2 YYDKDF (reference sequence). The germline V and J ends were trimmed by 0 bases and 2 bases, with 15 bases remaining between them. This CDR3 spans 17 amino acids. As DNA, the CDR3 is TGTGCCACCAGCAGAGATTACCGGTGGGGGGACACAGATACGCAGTATTTT. Translation gives CATSRDYRWGDTDTQYF.

V and J are TRBV5-1 and TRBJ2-1; possible D gene TRBD2, 7 bases. This CDR3 is built from 17 residues. The V end was cut by 4 bases, the J end by 0 bases, with 17 bases between. CDR1 and CDR2 from the germline V gene are SGHRS and YFSETQ. CDR3 sequence: CASSPGEGVSSYNEQFF. In DNA, the CDR3 is TGCGCCAGCAGCCCTGGGGAGGGGGTATCCTCCTACAATGAGCAGTTCTTC.

V gene TRBV5-6 combines with J gene TRBJ2-5; 14 bases match TRBD2. This CDR3 region has 17 residues. V trimming: 0 bases; J trimming: 4 bases; junction bases outside the gene matches: 5. Germline V gene sequence: CDR1 SGHDT, CDR2 YYEEEE. Here the CDR3 DNA reads TGTGCCAGCAGCTTGGGGAGACTAGCGGGAGGGCTAGAGACCCAGTACTTC. Amino acids: CASSLGRLAGGLETQYF.

In its sample, this clone was seen once. The V and J genes are TRBV28 and TRBJ1-1; 7 bases map to TRBD1. Unmatched junction bases numbered 5, after V lost 3 bases and J lost 10 bases. The CDR3 is made up of 12 amino acids. Germline CDR1 is MDHEN and CDR2 is SYDVKM. CDR3 nucleotide sequence: TGTGCCAGCAGTTTCCAGACAGGGTTAGCTTTCTTT. Its translation is CASSFQTGLAFF.